The 21 T cell receptor beta chains listed next were all sequenced from one sample in a study of shared clonotypes between healthy human individuals (dated by TCRdb to 2018 to 2020). The library was built by means of the immunoSEQ multiplex PCR assay. Imported from immuneACCESS, the table was reduced by TCRdb to in-frame sequences with V and J called. These copies leave out some clones; in studies compared against another copy, an unresolved V gene accounts for under half, and the cause of the remainder is not known. The sample table holds about 180,000 clones, of which approximately 92% were seen once. Around 0.067% of the sample is in the top ten clones. Input material: naive CD4+ T cells sorted from blood. Read against the paper, the sample's cell subset or site label means: CD45RA+ positively selected. The source is a young woman in good health.

V usage is TRBV19 and J usage is TRBJ2-7; D unclear. The germline V and J ends were trimmed by 1 base and 2 bases, with 6 bases remaining between them. Per germline, CDR1 LNHDA and CDR2 SQIVND (reference sequence). This CDR3 spans 13 amino acids. The CDR3 coding sequence is TGTGCCAGTAGTATAGGACACCCCTACGAGCAGTACTTC. Residues: CASSIGHPYEQYF.

J is TRBJ1-2 and V is TRBV28; the D gene is possibly TRBD1 (6 bases). CDR1 MDHEN and CDR2 SYDVKM come from the germline V gene. V was shortened by 7 bases and J by 1 base, with 16 bases between the two germline ends. The CDR3 length is 15 residues. The CDR3 is CASTSPGQINYGYTF. DNA of the CDR3: TGTGCCAGCACCTCCCCGGGACAAATTAACTATGGCTACACCTTC.

The chain joins TRBV2 to TRBJ2-2; D tentatively fits TRBD1 or TRBD2 (5 bases each). Germline V CDR1 and CDR2: SNHLY, FYNNEI. This CDR3 region has 16 residues. The V gene lost 7 bases and the J gene lost 0 bases, with 15 bases spanning the gap. The CDR3 region is CASKRPGTANTGELFF. The CDR3 coding sequence is TGTGCCAGCAAACGGCCCGGGACGGCGAACACCGGGGAGCTGTTTTTT.

This chain uses TRBV19 with TRBJ2-3; D is possibly TRBD2 (6 bases). The V end lost 5 bases, the J end lost 5 bases, and 17 bases lay between the germline ends. The germline CDR1 and CDR2 sequences are LNHDA and SQIVND (reference sequence). The CDR3 totals 15 residues. This CDR3 reads CASSQRGRDGDTQYF. The CDR3 DNA reads TGTGCCAGTAGTCAAAGAGGGCGGGACGGAGATACGCAGTATTTT.

The table lists this clone with a count of one. The chain couples TRBV21-1 to TRBJ2-7; TRBD2 is taken as the D call from the table, unchecked against the DNA. TRBV21-1 is designated a pseudogene. CDR3 length equals 14 residues. CDR3 in amino acids: CASSNGGRDYEQYF. The DNA for the CDR3 is TGTGCCAGCAGCAACGGGGGAAGGGACTACGAGCAGTACTTC.

This chain joins TRBV6-6 and TRBJ2-5; TRBD2 matches 11 bases. The end of the DNA is better explained by TRBJ2-7, so the J call may be wrong. Germline loops: CDR1 MNHNY, CDR2 SVGAGI (reference sequence). The CDR3 has 15 amino acids. This CDR3 reads CASSYEGLADYEQYF. CDR3 in DNA: TGTGCCAGCAGTTACGAGGGACTAGCGGATTACGAGCAGTACTTC.

V gene TRBV21-1 combines with J gene TRBJ1-1. TRBV21-1 is a known pseudogene. This CDR3 has 14 residues. DNA for the CDR3: TGTGCCAGCAGCAAAGCGCGTGAGAACACTGAAGCTTTCTTT. This gives the protein CASSKARENTEAFF.

This chain uses TRBV19 with TRBJ2-5; no definite D call. The end of the DNA is better explained by TRBJ2-7, so the J call may be wrong. The germline gives CDR1 LNHDA, CDR2 SQIVND (reference sequence). The length of the CDR3 is 15 residues. The CDR3, as DNA: TGTGCCAGTAGTATCAAGACTGCAAGCTCCTACGAGCAGTACTTC. It yields the protein CASSIKTASSYEQYF.

The rearrangement joins TRBV9 to TRBJ2-7; D uncertain. CDR1 SGDLS and CDR2 YYNGEE come from the germline V gene. The germline V and J ends were trimmed by 4 bases and 6 bases, with 17 bases remaining between them. The CDR3 totals 14 residues. The DNA for the CDR3 is TGTGCCAGCAGCCTGTTATCCGAACCTATCGAGCAGTACTTC. Protein product: CASSLLSEPIEQYF.

The chain carries TRBV5-1 and TRBJ2-5; 8 nucleotides line up with TRBD1. The germline V gene encodes CDR1 SGHRS and CDR2 YFSETQ. The CDR3 consists of 16 residues. With 6 bases clipped from V and 4 bases from J, the junction kept 14 bases outside the gene matches. CDR3 amino acids: CASIPGQVSSGETQYF. For the CDR3, the DNA is TGCGCCAGCATCCCGGGACAGGTTTCTTCGGGAGAGACCCAGTACTTC. The full variable domain, with the rest looked up from reference TRBV5-1 and TRBJ2-5, is KAGVTQTPRYLIKTRGQQVTLSCSPISGHRSVSWYQQTPGQGLQFLFEYFSETQRNKGNFPGRFSGRQFSNSRSEMNVSTLELGDSALYLCASIPGQVSSGETQYFGPGTRLLVL.

The gene calls are TRBV2 and TRBJ2-5; D gene uncertain. The J call could be wrong; TRBJ2-7 is a better fit for the DNA end. From germline, CDR1 is SNHLY and CDR2 FYNNEI. CDR3 length: 13 residues. Here the CDR3 DNA reads TGTGCCAGCACTCTAAGACGGTCCTACGAGCAGTACTTC. Amino acid sequence: CASTLRRSYEQYF.

The V and J genes are TRBV5-6 and TRBJ2-7; a weak D match, TRBD1 (6 bases). The CDR3 contains 13 residues. Deletions cut 3 bases from V and 3 bases from J, with 10 bases between. From germline, CDR1 is SGHDT and CDR2 YYEEEE. CDR3 nucleotides: TGTGCCAGCAGCTCGTCAGGGGTCTACGAGCAGTACTTC. This gives the protein CASSSSGVYEQYF.

This clone was seen just once. The chain is built from TRBV6-5 and TRBJ2-5; D is undetermined. The end of the DNA aligns better with TRBJ2-7, so the J call may be wrong. Germline CDR1 MNHEY, CDR2 SVGAGI. The CDR3 covers 11 residues. The CDR3 sequence is CASSFEDEQYF. The DNA of the CDR3 is TGTGCCAGCAGTTTTGAGGACGAGCAGTACTTC.

Notes on this clone: Other nucleotide sequences from this sample produce the same CDR3. This rearrangement joins TRBV18 to TRBJ2-7, with 7 bases identical to TRBD2. From germline, CDR1 is KGHSH and CDR2 LQKENI. With 6 bases clipped from V and 0 bases from J, the junction kept 8 bases outside the gene matches. There are 15 residues in the CDR3. CDR3 sequence reads: CASSPPGRGSYEQYF. The CDR3 region has the DNA TGTGCCAGCTCCCCGCCTGGGAGGGGCTCCTACGAGCAGTACTTC.

The rearrangement uses TRBV2 and TRBJ1-1, with TRBD1 as a possible D gene (6 bases). The V gene's germline CDR1 is SNHLY and CDR2 FYNNEI. The V end was cut by 5 bases, the J end by 0 bases, with 16 bases between. The CDR3 has 16 amino acids. CDR3 nucleotide sequence: TGTGCCAGCAGTCATACCCCGGGGGCCGTGAACACTGAAGCTTTCTTT. It encodes CASSHTPGAVNTEAFF. Complete variable domain (other parts from reference TRBV2 and TRBJ1-1): EPEVTQTPSHQVTQMGQEVILRCVPISNHLYFYWYRQILGQKVEFLVSFYNNEISEKSEIFDDQFSVERPDGSNFTLKIRSTKLEDSAMYFCASSHTPGAVNTEAFFGQGTRLTVV.

V is TRBV5-1 and J is TRBJ1-1, with TRBD1 matching 10 bases. The CDR3 contains 14 residues. Per the germline V gene, CDR1 is SGHRS and CDR2 is YFSETQ. J was trimmed by 10 bases and V by 5 bases; bases with no gene match: 11. CDR3 loop: CASRSRDRGHSAFF. DNA of the CDR3: TGCGCCAGCAGGTCCCGGGACAGGGGCCACTCAGCTTTCTTT.

This rearrangement joins TRBV10-2 to TRBJ2-5; 7 bases align to TRBD1. The CDR3 spans 15 residues. The V gene's germline CDR1 is WSHSY and CDR2 SAAADI. Trimming cost V 5 bases and J 0 bases; bases outside gene matches: 6. CDR3 nucleotide sequence: TGCGCCAGCAGTCAAACCGGGACAGACCAAGAGACCCAGTACTTC. Translating gives CASSQTGTDQETQYF.

V usage is TRBV6-1 and J usage is TRBJ2-5; a possible D gene is TRBD1 (5 bases). This CDR3 contains 15 residues. Looked up from germline, CDR1 is MNHNS and CDR2 is SASEGT. Deletions cut 6 bases from V and 1 base from J, with 15 bases between. As DNA, the CDR3 is TGTGCCAGCAGGGCGCAGGGCGGCGTCCAAGAGACCCAGTACTTC. Translated, it gives CASRAQGGVQETQYF.

The chain links TRBV29-1 to TRBJ1-2, with D possibly being TRBD1 (6 bases). V was pared by 3 bases and J by 8 bases, with 16 bases between. Germline V lookup: CDR1 SQVTM, CDR2 ANQGSEA. This CDR3 contains 13 residues. CDR3 coding DNA: TGCAGCGTTGATCCCAAGGGGGGGGGCGGCTACACCTTC. Translating it yields CSVDPKGGGGYTF.

The rearrangement links TRBV7-9 to TRBJ2-7; weak D call: TRBD1 (5 bases). The V gene's germline CDR1 is SEHNR and CDR2 FQNEAQ (reference sequence). The CDR3 totals 11 residues. Trimming left V 2 bases short and J 6 bases short, with 5 bases between. CDR3 in DNA: TGTGCCAGCAGCTTAAGGGGCGAGCAGTACTTC. It encodes CASSLRGEQYF.

This clone was counted once. The chain couples TRBV5-4 to TRBJ2-5, with 7 nucleotides matching TRBD1. The J call may be mistaken, given a closer DNA end match to TRBJ2-7. The CDR3 is 15 residues long. Germline V gives CDR1 SGHNT, CDR2 YYREEE (reference sequence). The CDR3 spells CASSPKQGNTYEQYF. The CDR3 DNA follows: TGTGCCAGCAGCCCAAAACAGGGGAATACCTACGAGCAGTACTTC.